The entry below describes one TCR beta chain. The data stem from a study of TIL therapy for anti-PD-1-resistant metastatic lung cancer. The libraries were made with immunoSEQ v3. TCRdb's copy holds only in-frame clones and misses some; the assay was immunoSEQ multiplex PCR. The repertoire has 6,000 to 7,500 clones, over 55% of them found once; the top ten carry around 7.7%. This CDR3 contains 17 residues. The V end was cut by 4 bases, the J end by 1 base, with 17 bases between. From germline, CDR1 is MNHNS and CDR2 SASEGT. As for time point: pre-treatment sample, taken before nivolumab and TIL therapy. The tumor samples were excised metastases, mostly pleural nodules or supraclavicular lymph nodes. Patients then received nivolumab; progressors got lymphodepletion, TIL and IL-2.

The sample here was tumor tissue, taken at baseline. The TCR sequence derives from a person between 30 and 80 years old with non-small cell lung cancer. The chain recombines TRBV6-1 with TRBJ1-5; no reliable D call. CDR3 coding DNA: TGTGCCAGCAGTGTGGGTAAGAACCCGGGAAGCAATCAGCCCCAGCATTTT. This codes for CASSVGKNPGSNQPQHF.